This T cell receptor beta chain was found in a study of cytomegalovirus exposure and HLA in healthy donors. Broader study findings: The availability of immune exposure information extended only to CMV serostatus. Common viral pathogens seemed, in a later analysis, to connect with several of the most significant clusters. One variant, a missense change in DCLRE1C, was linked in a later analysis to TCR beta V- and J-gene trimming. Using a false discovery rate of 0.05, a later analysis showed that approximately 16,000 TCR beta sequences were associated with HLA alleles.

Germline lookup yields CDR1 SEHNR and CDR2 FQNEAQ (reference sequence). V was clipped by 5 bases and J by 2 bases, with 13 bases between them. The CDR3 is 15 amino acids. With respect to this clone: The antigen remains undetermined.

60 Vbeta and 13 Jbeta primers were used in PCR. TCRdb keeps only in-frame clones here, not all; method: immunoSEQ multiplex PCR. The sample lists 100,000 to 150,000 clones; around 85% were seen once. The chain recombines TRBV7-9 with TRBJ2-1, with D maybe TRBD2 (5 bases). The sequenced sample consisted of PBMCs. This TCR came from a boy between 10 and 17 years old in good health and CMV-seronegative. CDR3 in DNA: TGTGCCAGCAGCACCAGCGGCACCGCCTACAATGAGCAGTTCTTC. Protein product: CASSTSGTAYNEQFF.